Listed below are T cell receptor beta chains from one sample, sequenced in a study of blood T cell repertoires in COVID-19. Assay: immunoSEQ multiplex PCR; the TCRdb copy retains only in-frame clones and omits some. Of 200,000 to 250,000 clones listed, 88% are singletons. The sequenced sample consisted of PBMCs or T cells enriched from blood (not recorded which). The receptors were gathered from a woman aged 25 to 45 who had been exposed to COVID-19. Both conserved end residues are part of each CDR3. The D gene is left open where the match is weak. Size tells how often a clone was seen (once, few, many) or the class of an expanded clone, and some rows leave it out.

cdr3_nt: TGTGCCTGGACCCCGGACAGCAACACTGAAGCTTTCTTT
cdr3_aa: CAWTPDSNTEAFF
v_call: TRBV30
clone_size: NA
d_call: NA
j_call: TRBJ1-1

cdr3_nt: TGTGCCAGCAGTAGAGGGGACAGTCATAATTCACCCCTCCACTTT
cdr3_aa: CASSRGDSHNSPLHF
v_call: TRBV6-5
clone_size: NA
d_call: TRBD1
j_call: TRBJ1-6

cdr3_nt: TGTGCCAGCAGCCAAGCCTCCATAGCGGGGGGGCAAGAGACCCAGTACTTC
cdr3_aa: CASSQASIAGGQETQYF
v_call: TRBV3-1/TRBV3-2
clone_size: NA
d_call: TRBD2
j_call: TRBJ2-5

cdr3_nt: TGTGCCAGTAGTATACGGGAGGGGAATGAGCAGTTCTTC
cdr3_aa: CASSIREGNEQFF
v_call: TRBV19
clone_size: NA
d_call: TRBD2
j_call: TRBJ2-1

cdr3_nt: TGTGCCAGCAGGGGGAGTATCGCCTACGAGCAGTACTTC
cdr3_aa: CASRGSIAYEQYF
v_call: TRBV25-1
clone_size: NA
d_call: NA
j_call: TRBJ2-7

cdr3_nt: TGTGCCAGCAGCCTGGCCCAGTACTACGAGCAGTACTTC
cdr3_aa: CASSLAQYYEQYF
v_call: TRBV7-2
clone_size: NA
d_call: NA
j_call: TRBJ2-7

cdr3_nt: TGTGCCAGCAGCTCAAGCGGGACCTCCTACGAGCAGTACTTC
cdr3_aa: CASSSSGTSYEQYF
v_call: TRBV7-9
clone_size: NA
d_call: TRBD2
j_call: TRBJ2-7

cdr3_nt: TGTGCCAGCAGCCAAGAAGGTCGGGGGGGAGGCTACACCTTC
cdr3_aa: CASSQEGRGGGYTF
v_call: TRBV4-2
clone_size: NA
d_call: NA
j_call: TRBJ1-2

cdr3_nt: TGCGCCAGCAGCCGTAGCGGGAGAGTTGACGACAATGAGCAGTTCTTC
cdr3_aa: CASSRSGRVDDNEQFF
v_call: TRBV5-1
clone_size: NA
d_call: TRBD2
j_call: TRBJ2-1

cdr3_nt: TGTGCCAGCAGCTCGCCCCGGGGGGGCCCAGATACGCAGTATTTT
cdr3_aa: CASSSPRGGPDTQYF
v_call: TRBV7-6
clone_size: NA
d_call: TRBD2
j_call: TRBJ2-3

cdr3_nt: TGTGCCAGCAGGGACTACTACAATGAGCAGTTCTTC
cdr3_aa: CASRDYYNEQFF
v_call: TRBV25-1
clone_size: NA
d_call: NA
j_call: TRBJ2-1

cdr3_nt: TGTGCCAGCAGCTTGCGGGAGGGTAATGAGCAGTTCTTC
cdr3_aa: CASSLREGNEQFF
v_call: TRBV5-4
clone_size: once
d_call: TRBD2
j_call: TRBJ2-1

cdr3_nt: TGTGCCAGCAGAGGACAGAGCTATGGCTACACCTTC
cdr3_aa: CASRGQSYGYTF
v_call: TRBV6-5
clone_size: NA
d_call: NA
j_call: TRBJ1-2

cdr3_nt: TGTGCCAGCATGTTAGAGACCGAGGATGGCTACACCTTC
cdr3_aa: CASMLETEDGYTF
v_call: TRBV6-5
clone_size: NA
d_call: NA
j_call: TRBJ1-2

cdr3_nt: TGTGCCAGCAGCTTGTCCACGGGTCGGGAGCAGTACTTC
cdr3_aa: CASSLSTGREQYF
v_call: TRBV7-3
clone_size: NA
d_call: NA
j_call: TRBJ2-7

cdr3_nt: TGTGCCAGTAGTACAACACAGGGGCGAGCAACCGGAAACACCATATATTTT
cdr3_aa: CASSTTQGRATGNTIYF
v_call: TRBV19
clone_size: NA
d_call: TRBD1
j_call: TRBJ1-3

cdr3_nt: TGCGCCAGCAGTTTCGGGGGTTTGGACACTGAAGCTTTCTTT
cdr3_aa: CASSFGGLDTEAFF
v_call: TRBV5-1
clone_size: NA
d_call: NA
j_call: TRBJ1-1

cdr3_nt: TGTGCCAGCAGCGTAGAGGCTAGCGGGGGCTACGAGCAGTACTTC
cdr3_aa: CASSVEASGGYEQYF
v_call: TRBV9
clone_size: NA
d_call: TRBD2
j_call: TRBJ2-7

cdr3_nt: TGTGCCTGGAGTGTTAGCAGGGGGAATACTGAAGCTTTCTTT
cdr3_aa: CAWSVSRGNTEAFF
v_call: TRBV30
clone_size: NA
d_call: TRBD1
j_call: TRBJ1-1

cdr3_nt: TGCGCCAGCAGTCGAAACTCGCGACAGGGGACGGGAGAGACCCAGTACTTC
cdr3_aa: CASSRNSRQGTGETQYF
v_call: TRBV23-1
clone_size: NA
d_call: TRBD1
j_call: TRBJ2-5

cdr3_nt: TGTGCCAGCGGACCGGGGGCTGGAAACACCATATATTTT
cdr3_aa: CASGPGAGNTIYF
v_call: TRBV7-3
clone_size: NA
d_call: NA
j_call: TRBJ1-3